Given below is one T cell receptor beta chain in context. Primers included in the PCR were 60 Vbeta and 13 Jbeta primers. As handled by the study authors: Around 80 million unique TCR beta chains, roughly 11 million of them shared, were counted by a later analysis. Profiled with immunoSEQ multiplex PCR; TCRdb holds only in-frame clones, not every one. The V and J calls and the clone size are those of that table, but D and trimming were determined from the DNA. The sample records 150,000 to 200,000 clones, around three quarters being singletons. The entry originates in a study of cytomegalovirus exposure and HLA in healthy donors. The CDR3 is 17 residues long. CDR1 is LGHNA, CDR2 YSLEER, per germline. With V trimmed by 6 bases and J by 2 bases, 11 bases remained unmatched.

This receptor was taken from a woman in her 30s in good health and CMV-seropositive. The chain employs TRBV4-3 and TRBJ2-3; 10 positions match TRBD1. Sequencing was carried out using PBMCs. The CDR3 is CASSPQAGTGDTDTQYF. DNA for the CDR3: TGCGCCAGCAGTCCTCAAGCCGGGACAGGGGACACAGATACGCAGTATTTT.